This entry lists 27 T cell receptor beta chains sequenced from one sample in a study of technical replicates of blood from a handful of donors. This table comes from immunoSEQ multiplex PCR, and its TCRdb copy is limited to in-frame clones, with some not included. The sample records 98,000 or so clones, approximately 96% being singletons. The sample taken for sequencing was T cells isolated from PBMCs. Receptors were obtained from a human donor in good health.

The sample holds one count of this clone. The J gene is TRBJ2-3, the V gene TRBV27; 10 bases are a match to TRBD2. Germline CDR1 is MNHEY and CDR2 is SMNVEV (reference sequence). The ends lost 0 bases at V and 3 bases at J; junction bases unmatched: 6. The CDR3 loop spans 17 amino acids. CDR3 amino acids: CASSLSASGSWTDTQYF. The CDR3 coding sequence is TGTGCCAGCAGTTTATCGGCTAGCGGGAGTTGGACAGATACGCAGTATTTT.

This chain links TRBV30 with TRBJ1-2, with D unclear. There are 13 residues in the CDR3. Trimming shortened V by 0 bases and J by 7 bases, and 12 bases separated the two germline ends. In germline, CDR1 is GTSNPN, CDR2 SVGIG (reference sequence). CDR3 bases: TGTGCCTGGAGTGTATCCGGGTGGGTTGGCTACACCTTC. The encoded protein is CAWSVSGWVGYTF.

This chain connects TRBV7-9 to TRBJ2-7; 12 bases are a match to TRBD2. This CDR3 has 14 amino acids. Germline CDR1 reads SEHNR; CDR2 reads FQNEAQ (reference sequence). The V gene end was trimmed by 4 bases and the J gene end by 7 bases; junction bases not matched to a gene: 5. CDR3: CASSSTSGRKEQYF. As DNA, the CDR3 is TGTGCCAGCAGCTCGACTAGCGGGAGAAAGGAGCAGTACTTC.

The chain combines TRBV19 with TRBJ1-2; unclear D gene. V shed 4 bases and J shed 0 bases, with 18 bases lying between them. The germline CDR1 and CDR2 sequences are LNHDA and SQIVND (reference sequence). The CDR3 consists of 17 residues. The CDR3 reads CASSTTLRAGANYGYTF. The CDR3 DNA reads as TGTGCCAGTAGTACGACGCTGCGGGCAGGAGCTAACTATGGCTACACCTTC.

The V and J genes are TRBV5-1 and TRBJ1-2; tentative D call: TRBD1 (6 bases). The V gene's germline CDR1 is SGHRS and CDR2 YFSETQ. The CDR3 runs 15 residues. V was pared by 3 bases and J by 1 base, with 13 bases between. This CDR3 is CASSSTGRGNYGYTF. In nucleotides, the CDR3 is TGCGCCAGCAGCTCCACAGGGAGGGGTAACTATGGCTACACCTTC.

V usage is TRBV4-2 and J usage is TRBJ2-6, with D possibly TRBD1 on 5 matching bases. V lost 1 base and J lost 3, with 19 bases in between. Looked up from germline, CDR1 is LGHNA and CDR2 is YNFKEQ. The CDR3 consists of 19 residues. CDR3 sequence (DNA): TGTGCCAGCAGCCAAGTTACGCAGGGATATAGAGTTGGGGCCAACGTCCTGACTTTC. Encoded protein: CASSQVTQGYRVGANVLTF.

This clone has a single count. The chain uses TRBV13 and TRBJ2-3, with D hard to call. CDR3 length equals 14 residues. Germline loops: CDR1 PRHDT, CDR2 FYEKMQ (reference sequence). Trimming removed 1 base from V and 3 bases from J, with 8 bases in between. Here the CDR3 reads CASSLEAVTDTQYF. The CDR3 bases are TGTGCCAGCAGCTTAGAGGCGGTAACAGATACGCAGTATTTT. Full variable domain (remainder filled in from reference TRBV13 and TRBJ2-3): AAGVIQSPRHLIKEKRETATLKCYPIPRHDTVYWYQQGPGQDPQFLISFYEKMQSDKGSIPDRFSAQQFSDYHSELNMSSLELGDSALYFCASSLEAVTDTQYFGPGTRLTVL.

The V and J genes are TRBV28 and TRBJ1-5; D is undetermined. The CDR3 totals 14 residues. V dropped 3 bases and J dropped 3 bases, with 9 bases sitting between them. CDR1 and CDR2 (germline): MDHEN, SYDVKM. The CDR3 nucleotides read TGTGCCAGCAGTTTCCACAACACCAATCAGCCCCAGCATTTT. Its protein product is CASSFHNTNQPQHF.

The chain joins TRBV23-1 to TRBJ2-3, with TRBD1 as a possible D gene (7 bases). TRBV23-1 is placed among ORFs of uncertain function. V was trimmed by 7 bases and J by 1 base, leaving 12 bases between them. The CDR3 has 14 amino acids. The DNA of the CDR3 is TGCGCCAGCAACTCAGGGGGGCGCACAGATACGCAGTATTTT. It encodes CASNSGGRTDTQYF.

The J gene is TRBJ1-3, the V gene TRBV15; TRBD1 might be the D (5 bases). This CDR3 comprises 16 residues. The V gene's germline CDR1 is LNHNV and CDR2 YYDKDF (reference sequence). Trimming stripped 5 bases from V and 4 bases from J, with 18 bases between. The CDR3 loop is CATSGSTVRTGNTIYF. As DNA, the CDR3 is TGTGCCACCAGCGGTAGTACAGTTAGGACAGGAAACACCATATATTTT.

V usage is TRBV29-1 and J usage is TRBJ2-3, with 7 bases aligning to TRBD1. V lost 3 bases, J lost 6 bases, and 6 bases stayed unmatched. The germline V gene encodes CDR1 SQVTM and CDR2 ANQGSEA. The CDR3 has 13 amino acids. This chain's CDR3 is CSVDRQGWDTQYF. CDR3 coding DNA: TGCAGCGTTGACAGACAGGGTTGGGATACGCAGTATTTT.

The V call is TRBV6-6, the J call TRBJ2-6, with 7 bases lining up with TRBD2. The germline CDR1 and CDR2 sequences are MNHNY and SVGAGI (reference sequence). CDR3 size: 16 residues. The V gene end was trimmed by 2 bases and the J gene end by 4 bases; junction bases not matched to a gene: 5. The CDR3 sequence is CASSYIRGVGANVLTF. CDR3 DNA sequence: TGTGCCAGCAGTTACATTCGGGGGGTAGGGGCCAACGTCCTGACTTTC.

The chain has TRBV5-4 and TRBJ2-7; TRBD2 matches 9 bases. V was clipped by 5 bases and J by 5 bases; unmatched bases: 8. The germline V gene encodes CDR1 SGHNT and CDR2 YYREEE (reference sequence). The CDR3 spans 14 residues. CDR3 sequence (DNA): TGTGCCAGCAGTGGGGGGCTAGCGGGAAACGAGCAGTACTTC. Its translation: CASSGGLAGNEQYF. Based on the CDR3 plus reference TRBV5-4 and TRBJ2-7, the full variable domain is ETGVTQSPTHLIKTRGQQVTLRCSSQSGHNTVSWYQQALGQGPQFIFQYYREEENGRGNFPPRFSGLQFPNYSSELNVNALELDDSALYLCASSGGLAGNEQYFGPGTRLTVT.

The gene calls are TRBV5-8 and TRBJ1-5; no clear D gene. V was cut by 0 bases and J by 6 bases, with 4 bases left in between. The germline V gene has CDR1 SGHTS and CDR2 YDEGEE. This CDR3 is 12 amino acids long. CDR3 residues: CASSLALQPQHF. CDR3 sequence (DNA): TGTGCCAGCAGCTTGGCTCTTCAGCCCCAGCATTTT.

This chain connects TRBV6-1 to TRBJ2-7; 7 bases are shared with TRBD1. J gave up 5 bases and V 9 bases, and 13 bases lay outside the gene matches. The CDR3 has 14 residues. The V gene's germline CDR1 is MNHNS and CDR2 SASEGT. The CDR3 nucleotides are TGTGCCAGTAGGGGGCTCAAGGGGCGCGACGAGCAGTACTTC. It translates to CASRGLKGRDEQYF.

CDR3 protein: CASSLQGNYGYTF. The CDR3 DNA is TGTGCCAGCAGCCTACAGGGAAACTATGGCTACACCTTC. The chain has TRBV28 and TRBJ1-2, with D possibly matching TRBD1 (6 bases). V was pared by 6 bases and J by 2 bases, with 10 bases between. Germline V CDR1 and CDR2: MDHEN, SYDVKM. The length of the CDR3 is 13 residues.

The DNA for the CDR3 is TGTGCCAGCAGCAGGGACAGCTACAAAGCTTTCTTT. Protein product: CASSRDSYKAFF. The chain links TRBV5-4 to TRBJ1-1; TRBD1 matches 7 bases. This CDR3 contains 12 residues. Germline trimming cut 4 bases from V and 9 bases from J; bases unmatched to any gene: 6. Germline V lookup: CDR1 SGHNT, CDR2 YYREEE (reference sequence).

V usage is TRBV7-2 and J usage is TRBJ1-4; D might be TRBD1 (5 bases). This CDR3 spans 13 amino acids. Per the germline V gene, CDR1 is SGHTA and CDR2 is FQGNSA. CDR3 residues: CGSRRGTNEKLFF. For the CDR3, the DNA is TGTGGGTCGAGGAGGGGAACTAATGAAAAACTGTTTTTT.

The CDR3 reads CATEDRVYQETQYF. DNA for the CDR3: TGTGCCACAGAGGACAGGGTGTACCAAGAGACCCAGTACTTC. The J gene is TRBJ2-5, the V gene TRBV5-8; 8 nucleotides match TRBD1. The CDR3 has 14 residues. Germline V lookup: CDR1 SGHTS, CDR2 YDEGEE. V was clipped by 9 bases and J by 0 bases; unmatched bases: 7.

The V gene is TRBV6-5, the J gene TRBJ1-2; D is undetermined. From germline, CDR1 is MNHEY and CDR2 SVGAGI. The length of the CDR3 is 15 residues. Trimming left V 0 bases short and J 0 bases short, with 8 bases between. DNA of the CDR3: TGTGCCAGCAGTTACTCGAGCACCCCTAACTATGGCTACACCTTC. It encodes CASSYSSTPNYGYTF.

This sequence joins TRBV11-3 and TRBJ2-3; 8 bases are shared with TRBD1. J lost 2 bases, V lost 3 bases, and 1 base had no gene match. CDR1 is SGHNT, CDR2 YENEEA, per germline. The CDR3 runs to 14 residues. The CDR3 is CASSLTGDTDTQYF. CDR3 sequence (DNA): TGTGCCAGCAGCTTGACAGGGGACACAGATACGCAGTATTTT.

This chain uses TRBV11-3 with TRBJ2-6; D is perhaps TRBD2 (5 bases). This CDR3 has 14 residues. V was shortened by 3 bases and J by 3 bases, with 6 bases between the two germline ends. Per germline, CDR1 SGHNT and CDR2 YENEEA. The CDR3 region is CASSLEVGANVLTF. The CDR3 DNA sequence: TGTGCCAGCAGCTTGGAGGTTGGGGCCAACGTCCTGACTTTC.

The CDR3 DNA sequence: TGTGCCAGCTACGGGGACAGGGTGGGAACAACTGAAGCTTTCTTT. Amino acids: CASYGDRVGTTEAFF. This chain links TRBV19 with TRBJ1-1; 9 positions agree with TRBD1. Germline CDR1 and CDR2: LNHDA and SQIVND (reference sequence). This CDR3 has 15 amino acids. The junction had 13 bases not matched to a gene; V was cut back by 9 bases and J by 5 bases.

The gene calls are TRBV2 and TRBJ2-7; TRBD2 aligns across 8 bases. The CDR3 extends over 17 amino acids. The germline gives CDR1 SNHLY, CDR2 FYNNEI. Losses at the gene ends were 8 bases for V and 4 bases for J; bases not matched to a gene: 19. CDR3 nucleotides: TGTGCCAGCTTACCCAGCGAGGGGAAACTAGCGGAATACGAGCAGTACTTC. Amino acids: CASLPSEGKLAEYEQYF.

This chain's CDR3 is CAISVRDRGLTGELFF. CDR3 nucleotide sequence: TGTGCCATCAGTGTCCGGGACAGGGGGCTTACCGGGGAGCTGTTTTTT. The gene calls are TRBV10-3 and TRBJ2-2; 12 bases fit TRBD1. This CDR3 is 16 amino acids long. Unmatched junction bases numbered 5, after V lost 4 bases and J lost 5 bases. Germline values: CDR1 ENHRY, CDR2 SYGVKD.

The chain uses TRBV5-1 and TRBJ2-1; 9 nucleotides line up with TRBD1. With 4 bases clipped from V and 6 bases from J, the junction kept 17 bases outside the gene matches. The CDR3 contains 18 residues. CDR1 and CDR2 (germline): SGHRS, YFSETQ. CDR3 amino acids: CASSLRWTGVGVSNEQFF. In DNA form, the CDR3 reads TGCGCCAGCAGCCTCCGCTGGACAGGGGTTGGGGTCTCCAATGAGCAGTTCTTC.

The chain couples TRBV9 to TRBJ1-1; 7 positions match TRBD1. CDR1 and CDR2 from the germline V gene are SGDLS and YYNGEE. The CDR3 covers 16 residues. With V trimmed by 4 bases and J by 0 bases, 9 bases remained unmatched. CDR3 DNA: TGTGCCAGCAGCCCAGATAGGACAGGCATGAACACTGAAGCTTTCTTT. This sequence encodes CASSPDRTGMNTEAFF.